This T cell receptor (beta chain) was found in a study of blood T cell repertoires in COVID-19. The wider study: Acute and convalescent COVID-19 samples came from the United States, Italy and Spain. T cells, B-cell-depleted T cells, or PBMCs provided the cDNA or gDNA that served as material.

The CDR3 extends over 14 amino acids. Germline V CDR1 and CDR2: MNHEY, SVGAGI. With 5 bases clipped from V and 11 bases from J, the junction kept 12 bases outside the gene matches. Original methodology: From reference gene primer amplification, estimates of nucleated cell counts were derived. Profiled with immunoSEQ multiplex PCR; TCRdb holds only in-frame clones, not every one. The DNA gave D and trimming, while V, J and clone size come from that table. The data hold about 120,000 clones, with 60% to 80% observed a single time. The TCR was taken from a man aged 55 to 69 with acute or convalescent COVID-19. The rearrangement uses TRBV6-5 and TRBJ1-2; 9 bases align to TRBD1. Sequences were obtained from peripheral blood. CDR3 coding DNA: TGTGCCAGCAGTACCGGGACAGGGCCGCCTGGGTACACCTTC. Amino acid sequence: CASSTGTGPPGYTF.